The 26 T cell receptor beta chains presented below share a single source sample, sequenced in a study of cytomegalovirus exposure and HLA in healthy donors (TCRdb year 2017). Libraries were constructed by the immunoSEQ multiplex PCR assay. A mixture of 60 forward primers for TCR Vbeta segments and 13 reverse primers for TCR Jbeta segments was used in the multiplex PCR. TCRdb stores this immuneACCESS table with in-frame sequences only. Part of the clones is absent; in the studies checked, under half of the shortfall reflects unresolved V genes, and no reason is known for the rest. The sample has about 50,000 clones on record. The ten largest clones take up more than 0.9% of the sample. Sequencing was performed on PBMCs. The receptors shown here come from a woman in her thirties or forties in good health and CMV-seronegative.

The chain uses TRBV6-1 and TRBJ2-5; D is possibly TRBD2 (6 bases). Germline V gene data show CDR1 as MNHNS and CDR2 as SASEGT. The CDR3 covers 12 residues. The CDR3 loop reads CASAREEETQYF. DNA for the CDR3: TGTGCTTCCGCAAGGGAGGAAGAGACCCAGTACTTC.

Here the CDR3 DNA reads TGCGCCAGCAGCTTGGAGACTAGCGGAGAATACGAGCAGTACTTC. Protein: CASSLETSGEYEQYF. The V gene is TRBV5-1, the J gene TRBJ2-7; 9 bases agree with TRBD2. Germline V gene data show CDR1 as SGHRS and CDR2 as YFSETQ. The CDR3 length is 15 residues. Trimming cost V 0 bases and J 4 bases; bases outside gene matches: 5.

The chain carries TRBV18 and TRBJ2-7; D might be TRBD1 (6 bases). The CDR3 runs 15 residues. Trimming pared 6 bases from V and 5 bases from J, leaving 20 bases between. The V gene's germline CDR1 is KGHSH and CDR2 LQKENI. DNA for the CDR3: TGTGCCAGCTCGCCGACAGGAAGCATCTTCCACGAGCAGTACTTC. Translated: CASSPTGSIFHEQYF.

The rearrangement joins TRBV4-1 to TRBJ2-3; 7 nucleotides agree with TRBD2. The CDR3 covers 18 residues. Unmatched junction bases numbered 14, after V lost 4 bases and J lost 1 base. Germline V gene data show CDR1 as MGHRA and CDR2 as YSYEKL. The CDR3 sequence is CASSPDTLAEVGTDTQYF. The CDR3 DNA is TGCGCCAGCAGCCCTGATACGCTAGCGGAGGTGGGCACAGATACGCAGTATTTT.

V gene TRBV6-6 combines with J gene TRBJ1-4; D uncertain. Germline CDR1 reads MNHNY; CDR2 reads SVGAGI (reference sequence). CDR3 length: 13 amino acids. V shed 3 bases and J shed 7 bases, with 9 bases lying between them. The CDR3 nucleotides read TGTGCCAGCAGTTATTTCGGGGTTGAAAAACTGTTTTTT. Translated: CASSYFGVEKLFF.

This rearrangement joins TRBV4-3 to TRBJ1-1, with 8 bases lining up with TRBD1. This CDR3 has 16 amino acids. CDR1 LGHNA and CDR2 YSLEER come from the germline V gene. The trim removed 0 bases at V and 3 bases at J, leaving 6 bases unmatched. CDR3 in DNA: TGCGCCAGCAGCCAAGATTATCACAGGGGGGACACTGAAGCTTTCTTT. Its protein product is CASSQDYHRGDTEAFF.

The chain joins TRBV28 to TRBJ2-7, with D maybe TRBD1 (6 bases). Trimming left V 6 bases short and J 2 bases short, with 23 bases between. This CDR3 comprises 17 residues. CDR1 is MDHEN and CDR2 is SYDVKM in the germline V gene. The CDR3 DNA follows: TGTGCCAGCAGCCTCTTTCTGACAGGCCCACATCCCTACGAGCAGTACTTC. Amino acid sequence: CASSLFLTGPHPYEQYF.

The chain uses TRBV18 and TRBJ1-1, with D perhaps TRBD1 (5 bases). This CDR3 spans 16 amino acids. Per the germline V gene, CDR1 is KGHSH and CDR2 is LQKENI. The V end lost 4 bases, the J end lost 3 bases, and 18 bases lay between the germline ends. The CDR3 reads CASSLTDLLTYTEAFF. DNA of the CDR3: TGTGCCAGCTCACTGACAGACCTTTTAACTTACACTGAAGCTTTCTTT. Full variable domain (remainder filled in from reference TRBV18 and TRBJ1-1): NAGVMQNPRHLVRRRGQEARLRCSPMKGHSHVYWYRQLPEEGLKFMVYLQKENIIDESGMPKERFSAEFPKEGPSILRIQQVVRGDSAAYFCASSLTDLLTYTEAFFGQGTRLTVV.

The V gene is TRBV15, the J gene TRBJ1-2, with D perhaps matching TRBD1 (5 bases). The germline V gene encodes CDR1 LNHNV and CDR2 YYDKDF (reference sequence). Trimming pared 0 bases from V and 4 bases from J, leaving 9 bases between. The CDR3 loop spans 14 amino acids. The CDR3 is CATSRDRQRYGYTF. CDR3 DNA: TGTGCCACCAGCAGAGATAGACAGCGCTATGGCTACACCTTC.

This chain connects TRBV6-1 to TRBJ1-4; D uncertain. The germline V gene encodes CDR1 MNHNS and CDR2 SASEGT. Trimming removed 8 bases from V and 3 bases from J, with 13 bases in between. The CDR3 extends over 14 amino acids. The CDR3 region has the DNA TGTGCCAGCTCTAGGGAGCCGGCTAATGAAAAACTGTTTTTT. Protein product: CASSREPANEKLFF.

The chain recombines TRBV4-2 with TRBJ2-7; the match to TRBD2 covers 11 bases. The CDR3 spans 17 residues. Per germline, CDR1 LGHNA and CDR2 YNFKEQ. J gave up 2 bases and V 1 base, and 7 bases lay outside the gene matches. This CDR3 reads CASSQAGTSGYTYEQYF. In DNA, the CDR3 is TGTGCCAGCAGCCAAGCCGGGACTAGCGGTTATACCTACGAGCAGTACTTC.

The chain combines TRBV5-1 with TRBJ1-2, with 7 bases lining up with TRBD1. This CDR3 is 13 amino acids long. Unmatched junction bases numbered 4, after V lost 3 bases and J lost 5 bases. The germline gives CDR1 SGHRS, CDR2 YFSETQ. CDR3 protein: CASSSGQSYGYTF. DNA for the CDR3: TGCGCCAGCAGCTCGGGACAGTCGTATGGCTACACCTTC.

V and J are TRBV7-9 and TRBJ1-1, with 9 positions matching TRBD1. The germline CDR1 and CDR2 sequences are SEHNR and FQNEAQ (reference sequence). Trimming took 5 bases from V and 6 from J; bases not matched to a gene: 10. The CDR3 is 15 residues long. CDR3 in amino acids: CASSIFGTGKPEAFF. The CDR3, as DNA: TGTGCCAGCAGCATCTTCGGGACAGGGAAACCTGAAGCTTTCTTT.

The chain links TRBV5-1 to TRBJ2-7; 10 nucleotides align to TRBD1. The CDR3 has 17 amino acids. Germline V gives CDR1 SGHRS, CDR2 YFSETQ. The junction had 15 bases not matched to a gene; V was cut back by 4 bases and J by 5 bases. The CDR3 nucleotides read TGCGCCAGCAGCCACGACCCTGCCGGGACAGGGGCCAACGAGCAGTACTTC. This sequence encodes CASSHDPAGTGANEQYF.

This chain connects TRBV5-1 to TRBJ2-7; 12 bases are a match to TRBD1. CDR1 SGHRS and CDR2 YFSETQ come from the germline V gene. With V trimmed by 4 bases and J by 3 bases, 5 bases remained unmatched. The CDR3 has 15 amino acids. Here the CDR3 DNA reads TGCGCCAGCAGCGCGGGACAGGGGGCATTCTACGAGCAGTACTTC. Its protein is CASSAGQGAFYEQYF.

This chain uses TRBV9 with TRBJ2-1; D is possibly TRBD2 (6 bases). Between the trimmed V and J ends, which lost 4 bases and 4 bases, there was a span of 18 bases. The germline V gene encodes CDR1 SGDLS and CDR2 YYNGEE. The CDR3 has 16 residues. CDR3 loop: CASSPQGVAVYNEQFF. The CDR3 DNA is TGTGCCAGCAGCCCCCAAGGGGTAGCGGTGTACAATGAGCAGTTCTTC.

The V gene is TRBV6-5, the J gene TRBJ2-5, with a possible D match to TRBD2 (6 bases). In germline, CDR1 is MNHEY, CDR2 SVGAGI. Trimming removed 7 bases at V and 4 bases at J, with 19 bases between. The CDR3 consists of 15 residues. This CDR3 reads CASKRAGSDGETQYF. The CDR3 DNA sequence: TGTGCCAGCAAGCGGGCAGGGTCGGACGGAGAGACCCAGTACTTC.

The chain employs TRBV6-5 and TRBJ2-6; 7 bases map to TRBD1. The CDR3 sequence is 16 residues long. Trimming took 4 bases from V and 2 from J; bases not matched to a gene: 5. The germline CDR1 and CDR2 sequences are MNHEY and SVGAGI. CDR3 in amino acids: CASSLGQIAGANVLTF. The CDR3 DNA sequence: TGTGCCAGCAGTTTGGGACAGATCGCTGGGGCCAACGTCCTGACTTTC.

This chain uses TRBV7-9 with TRBJ1-4; 9 bases are shared with TRBD1. The germline gives CDR1 SEHNR, CDR2 FQNEAQ (reference sequence). The CDR3 spans 14 residues. V shed 5 bases, J shed 5 bases, and the junction held 3 bases outside the gene matches. This CDR3 reads CASSPGTGNEKLFF. CDR3 nucleotide sequence: TGTGCCAGCAGCCCCGGGACAGGGAATGAAAAACTGTTTTTT.

V gene TRBV7-9 combines with J gene TRBJ1-3, with a tentative D call TRBD1 (6 bases). With 2 bases removed from V and 4 bases from J, the gap between germline ends came to 15 bases. This CDR3 is 16 amino acids long. The germline CDR1 and CDR2 sequences are SEHNR and FQNEAQ (reference sequence). CDR3 in amino acids: CASSLSPQQGGNTIYF. CDR3 DNA sequence: TGTGCCAGCAGCTTATCCCCCCAGCAGGGGGGAAACACCATATATTTT. Using reference TRBV7-9 and TRBJ1-3 for the parts outside the CDR3, the full variable domain is DTGVSQNPRHKITKRGQNVTFRCDPISEHNRLYWYRQTLGQGPEFLTYFQNEAQLEKSRLLSDRFSAERPKGSFSTLEIQRTEQGDSAMYLCASSLSPQQGGNTIYFGEGSWLTVV.

The V and J genes are TRBV2 and TRBJ1-2; D is perhaps TRBD1 (5 bases). The CDR3 runs to 13 residues. V was clipped by 6 bases and J by 4 bases, with 12 bases between them. Germline V CDR1 and CDR2: SNHLY, FYNNEI. In DNA, the CDR3 is TGTGCCAGCAGGGGGGACGGGGGCTATGGCTACACCTTC. It translates to CASRGDGGYGYTF.

The J gene is TRBJ1-1, the V gene TRBV6-5; TRBD1 might be the D (5 bases). CDR1 is MNHEY, CDR2 SVGAGI, per germline. V was trimmed by 0 bases and J by 3 bases, leaving 8 bases between them. The CDR3 runs 14 residues. The CDR3 bases are TGTGCCAGCAGTTACTCGCGGGGGGACACTGAAGCTTTCTTT. Protein product: CASSYSRGDTEAFF.

The rearrangement joins TRBV4-3 to TRBJ2-1, with D perhaps matching TRBD1 (6 bases). V was pared by 5 bases and J by 6 bases, with 14 bases between. The CDR3 sequence is 14 residues long. CDR1 is LGHNA and CDR2 is YSLEER in the germline V gene. Written as DNA, the CDR3 is TGCGCCAGCAGCACCCACAGGGTTGGCAATGAGCAGTTCTTC. Protein product: CASSTHRVGNEQFF.

J is TRBJ2-3 and V is TRBV15; TRBD2 might be the D (6 bases). Trimming removed 5 bases at V and 8 bases at J, with 14 bases between. The CDR3 totals 13 residues. Germline-derived CDR1 and CDR2 are LNHNV and YYDKDF (reference sequence). CDR3: CATSGRGAGTQYF. In nucleotides, the CDR3 is TGTGCCACCAGCGGGCGGGGTGCGGGTACGCAGTATTTT.

This chain joins TRBV6-4 and TRBJ2-3, with D possibly matching TRBD2 (5 bases). The V and J ends lost 2 bases and 8 bases respectively, with 11 bases between them. The CDR3 length is 13 residues. Germline V gene lookup returns CDR1 MRHNA and CDR2 SNTAGT. The CDR3 reads CASSDVLGGTQYF. The CDR3 coding sequence is TGTGCCAGCAGTGACGTTTTAGGAGGTACGCAGTATTTT.

CDR3 loop: CATRARGHESTDTQYF. In nucleotides, the CDR3 is TGTGCCACCCGGGCACGGGGACACGAGAGCACAGATACGCAGTATTTT. The chain carries TRBV10-3 and TRBJ2-3; D is perhaps TRBD1 (6 bases). The CDR3 is 16 residues long. The V gene's germline CDR1 is ENHRY and CDR2 SYGVKD. The V end was cut by 10 bases, the J end by 0 bases, with 20 bases between.